This T cell receptor (beta chain) was captured by sequencing in a study of metastatic and nonmetastatic thyroid tumors. Overall study context: Malignant thyroid and benign thyroid patients provided blood and tumor or nodule tissue whose repertoires were compared. Study-wide results and caveats: Patients with malignant thyroid tumors reportedly had significantly higher TCR beta diversity than those with benign nodules, in blood and tumor.

CDR3 length equals 12 residues. Trimming took off 7 bases at V and 3 bases at J, with 6 bases between the two ends. CDR1 MNHEY and CDR2 SVGEGT come from the germline V gene. Study processing details: The study built a papillary thyroid cancer distant-metastasis classifier from CDR3 differences across clinicopathological groups. TCRdb reprocessed the PCR reads via MiXCR. TCRdb, not the authors, supplied the V and J calls. This sample has roughly 25,000 clones, with 24% found just once. This clone was observed a handful of times. Antigen: not known. Treatment of any kind had been given to no patient before thyroid surgery.

The V gene is TRBV6-2 or TRBV6-3, the J gene TRBJ1-4; D unclear. Input material: tumor tissue. The source is a male donor with papillary thyroid cancer or a benign thyroid nodule (not recorded which). Some clones in this sample may be carry-over from other donors' samples. CDR3 region: CASKQANEKLFF. In DNA, the CDR3 is TGTGCCAGCAAGCAGGCTAATGAAAAACTGTTTTTT.